The rows below give T cell receptor beta chains drawn from one sample of a study of shared clonotypes between healthy human individuals. The assay was immunoSEQ multiplex PCR, and TCRdb's table has in-frame clones only and misses some. The sample has roughly 1,000,000 clones; roughly 74% are singletons. Sequencing was performed on memory CD4+ T cells from PBMCs. These receptors were taken from a man aged 18 to 29 in good health. Some clones in this sample may be carry-over from other donors' samples. The conserved cysteine and the conserved F or W are not part of the CDR3 here.

J gene | V gene | CDR3 protein
TRBJ2-2 | TRBV7-9 | ASRSIEAGGGI
TRBJ1-5 | TRBV28 | ASSLLTGGSQPQH
TRBJ1-2 | TRBV6-1 | ASSWDRDSYGYT
TRBJ2-3 | TRBV9 | ASSVGWGRARTDTQY
TRBJ1-2 | TRBV30 | AWSGQGAGGYT
TRBJ1-4 | TRBV2 | ASSGENEKLF
TRBJ2-3 | TRBV5-5 | ASSLGGIKDTQY
TRBJ1-3 | TRBV2 | ASRDETGAGNTIY
TRBJ2-1 | TRBV6-1 | ASSEGVGQGSYNEQF
TRBJ2-3 | TRBV4-1 | ASSRERTAGGRDTQY
TRBJ1-2 | TRBV11-2 | ASSPAGLGVALRGYT
TRBJ2-5 | TRBV10-3 | AISDRRGGTGIGTQY
TRBJ1-4 | TRBV2 | ASSGRGPTNEKLF
TRBJ1-3 | TRBV21-1 | ASSRDSFSGNTIY
TRBJ1-5 | TRBV7-2 | ASSLESGQPQH
TRBJ1-1 | TRBV6-1 | ASSERRGEAF
TRBJ1-1 | TRBV5-1 | ASSDPGGNTEAF
TRBJ2-7 | TRBV28 | ASRMTSGGAAYEQY
TRBJ2-7 | TRBV7-2 | ASSFKGDLSSYEQY
TRBJ2-1 | TRBV18 | ASSLGPYNEQF
TRBJ2-1 | TRBV4-2 | ASSPIGAGPGGNEQF
TRBJ1-2 | TRBV28 | ASSFGRRGYT
TRBJ1-4 | TRBV6-1 | ASRSQGNEKLF
TRBJ2-7 | TRBV11-2 | ASSPGLFSYEQY
TRBJ2-2 | TRBV7-3 | ASRGATGELF
TRBJ1-2 | TRBV7-2 | ASSLGLQGDYGYT
TRBJ2-3 | TRBV5-1 | ASSFGQGVTDTQY
TRBJ1-4 | TRBV28 | ASRESSGQVEKLF
TRBJ2-5 | TRBV27 | ASSFSWDRETQY